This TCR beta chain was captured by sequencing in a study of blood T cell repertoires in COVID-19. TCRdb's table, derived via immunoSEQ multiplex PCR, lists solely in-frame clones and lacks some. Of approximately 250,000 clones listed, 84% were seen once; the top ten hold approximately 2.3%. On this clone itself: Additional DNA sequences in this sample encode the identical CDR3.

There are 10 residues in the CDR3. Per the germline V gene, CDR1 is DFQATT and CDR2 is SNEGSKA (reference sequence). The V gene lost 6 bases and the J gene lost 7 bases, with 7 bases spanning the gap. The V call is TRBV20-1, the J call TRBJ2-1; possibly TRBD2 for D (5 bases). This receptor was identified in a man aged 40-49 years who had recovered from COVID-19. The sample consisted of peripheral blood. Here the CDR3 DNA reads TGCAGTGCCAAGCGGAATGAGCAGTTCTTC. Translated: CSAKRNEQFF.